This T cell receptor beta chain was recorded in a study of blood T cell repertoires in COVID-19. The wider study: Researchers got acute and convalescent COVID-19 samples from the United States, Italy and Spain. Sample material is recorded as cDNA or gDNA derived from T cells, B-cell-depleted T cells, or PBMCs.

Authors' processing steps: Amplification of reference gene primers provided the estimated nucleated cell counts. Assay used: immunoSEQ multiplex PCR; TCRdb lists only in-frame clones, some missing. That table is the source of V, J and clone size, and D and trimming were worked out from the DNA. Of around 240,000 clones in the sample, about 80% are singletons; the top ten hold approximately 1.9%. Germline V CDR1 and CDR2: SGHTS, YDEGEE. The V gene lost 6 bases and the J gene lost 4 bases, with 14 bases spanning the gap. The CDR3 is 14 residues long. The origin of this receptor is a woman older than 75 with acute or convalescent COVID-19. The chain is built from TRBV5-8 and TRBJ1-5; weak D call: TRBD1 (6 bases). Sequenced: peripheral blood. The CDR3 here is CASNGGQINQPQHF. CDR3 bases: TGTGCCAGCAACGGAGGACAGATAAATCAGCCCCAGCATTTT.